Each of the 8 T cell receptor beta chains below was sequenced from the same sample in a study of graft-versus-host responses after intestinal transplantation. This table comes from immunoSEQ multiplex PCR, and its TCRdb copy is limited to in-frame clones, with some not included. The sample yields 80,000 to 95,000 clones, just over 90% seen once. Antigens for these TCRs are unknown. The sample in question was unstimulated CD8+ T cells sorted from spleen or lymph node cells, obtained before intestinal transplant. These receptor sequences come from a human donor who received an intestinal transplant.

This chain links TRBV6-1 with TRBJ1-1; D is undetermined. Germline values: CDR1 MNHNS, CDR2 SASEGT. V was clipped by 3 bases and J by 5 bases, with 16 bases between them. The CDR3 has 15 amino acids. The DNA for the CDR3 is TGTGCCAGCAGTGATAGTGGCCCGGCGGGGACTGAAGCTTTCTTT. Translating it yields CASSDSGPAGTEAFF.

The genes are TRBV6-6 and TRBJ2-7; TRBD1 agrees at 9 bases. CDR3 length equals 15 residues. Germline assignment: CDR1 MNHNY and CDR2 SVGAGI (reference sequence). Germline trimming cut 6 bases from V and 1 base from J; bases unmatched to any gene: 7. The CDR3 DNA is TGTGCCAGCAGCGTTACCGGGACAGGGTCCTACGAGCAGTACTTC. Encoded protein: CASSVTGTGSYEQYF.

This clone was counted once. The chain combines TRBV27 with TRBJ2-1, with D perhaps matching TRBD2 (6 bases). V shed 8 bases and J shed 7 bases, with 21 bases lying between them. Germline-derived CDR1 and CDR2 are MNHEY and SMNVEV (reference sequence). There are 15 residues in the CDR3. The CDR3 loop is CASAVSSGPRNEQFF. CDR3 DNA sequence: TGTGCCAGCGCAGTCTCAAGCGGGCCGAGGAATGAGCAGTTCTTC.

The gene calls are TRBV19 and TRBJ1-2, with D possibly being TRBD1 (6 bases). Germline V gives CDR1 LNHDA, CDR2 SQIVND (reference sequence). CDR3 length: 16 residues. The V end was cut by 4 bases, the J end by 8 bases, with 23 bases between. In nucleotides, the CDR3 is TGTGCCAGTAGTAACTACTACACGGCAGGGGCTAGGGGCTACACCTTC. This gives the protein CASSNYYTAGARGYTF.

This clone has just one count. Other DNA sequences in this sample translate to the same CDR3. The chain carries TRBV6-6 and TRBJ2-7; no firm D call. V lost 0 bases, J lost 2 bases, and 8 bases lay in between. The CDR3 totals 14 residues. Germline V gene sequence: CDR1 MNHNY, CDR2 SVGAGI (reference sequence). The CDR3 nucleotides read TGTGCCAGCAGTTACTCGGGCAGCCCCTACGAGCAGTACTTC. Residues: CASSYSGSPYEQYF.

The chain links TRBV30 to TRBJ2-1, with TRBD1 as a possible D gene (6 bases). The germline V gene encodes CDR1 GTSNPN and CDR2 SVGIG (reference sequence). The CDR3 length is 13 residues. V was pared by 4 bases and J by 4 bases, with 11 bases between. The CDR3 DNA reads TGTGCCTGGACGAAACAGGGTTACAATGAGCAGTTCTTC. Its protein is CAWTKQGYNEQFF.

This clone showed up just once. The V gene is TRBV7-9, the J gene TRBJ2-3; the match to TRBD1 covers 9 bases. The junction had 9 bases not matched to a gene; V was cut back by 5 bases and J by 3 bases. The V gene's germline CDR1 is SEHNR and CDR2 FQNEAQ (reference sequence). The CDR3 runs 16 residues. In DNA form, the CDR3 reads TGTGCCAGCAGCCAATCCGGGACAGGGCGAACAGATACGCAGTATTTT. It codes for CASSQSGTGRTDTQYF.

This clone showed up just once. The chain links TRBV5-4 to TRBJ1-2; D is possibly TRBD1 (5 bases). Germline CDR1 is SGHNT and CDR2 is YYREEE (reference sequence). Trimming cost V 4 bases and J 10 bases, with 20 bases left between them. CDR3 length: 14 amino acids. The DNA of the CDR3 is TGTGCCAGCAGCCTGTCCCAGGGAACTAACGCCTACACCTTC. It codes for CASSLSQGTNAYTF.